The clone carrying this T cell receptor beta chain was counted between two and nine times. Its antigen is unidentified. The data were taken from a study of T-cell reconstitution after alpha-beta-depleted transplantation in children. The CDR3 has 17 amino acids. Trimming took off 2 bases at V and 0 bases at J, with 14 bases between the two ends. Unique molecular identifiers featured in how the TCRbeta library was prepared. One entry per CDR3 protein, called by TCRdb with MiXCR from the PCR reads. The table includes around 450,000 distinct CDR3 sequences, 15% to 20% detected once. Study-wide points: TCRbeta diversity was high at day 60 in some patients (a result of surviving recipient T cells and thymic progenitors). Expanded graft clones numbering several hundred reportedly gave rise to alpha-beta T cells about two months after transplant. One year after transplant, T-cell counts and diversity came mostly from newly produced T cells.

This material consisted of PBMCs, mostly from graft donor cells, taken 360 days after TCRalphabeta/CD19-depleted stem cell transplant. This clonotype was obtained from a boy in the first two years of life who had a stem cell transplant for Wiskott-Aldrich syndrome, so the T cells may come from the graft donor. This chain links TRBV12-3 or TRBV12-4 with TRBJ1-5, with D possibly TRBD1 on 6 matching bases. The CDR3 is CASSLRGGAVSNQPQHF. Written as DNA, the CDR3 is TGTGCCAGCAGTTTAAGGGGGGGGGCAGTTAGCAATCAGCCCCAGCATTTT.